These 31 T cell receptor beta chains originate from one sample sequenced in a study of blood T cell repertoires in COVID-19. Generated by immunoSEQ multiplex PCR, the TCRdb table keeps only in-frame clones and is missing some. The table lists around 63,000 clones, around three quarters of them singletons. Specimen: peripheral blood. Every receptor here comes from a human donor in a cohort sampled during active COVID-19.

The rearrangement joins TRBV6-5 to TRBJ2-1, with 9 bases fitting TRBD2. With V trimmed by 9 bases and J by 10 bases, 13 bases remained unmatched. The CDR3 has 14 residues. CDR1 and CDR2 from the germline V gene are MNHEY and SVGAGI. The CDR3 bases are TGTGCCAGTACTGGAGCTAGCGGGATTCGGGAGCAGTTCTTC. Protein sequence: CASTGASGIREQFF.

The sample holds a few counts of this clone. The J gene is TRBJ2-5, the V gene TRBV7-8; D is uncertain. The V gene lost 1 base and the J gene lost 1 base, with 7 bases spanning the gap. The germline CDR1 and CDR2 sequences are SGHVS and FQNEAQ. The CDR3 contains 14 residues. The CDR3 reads CASSLGGSQETQYF. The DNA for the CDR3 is TGTGCCAGCAGCTTAGGCGGAAGCCAAGAGACCCAGTACTTC.

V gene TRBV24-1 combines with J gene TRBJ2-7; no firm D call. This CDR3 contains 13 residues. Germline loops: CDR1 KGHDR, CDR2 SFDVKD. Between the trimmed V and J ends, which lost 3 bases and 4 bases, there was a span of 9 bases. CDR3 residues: CATSDPNRYEQYF. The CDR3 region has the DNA TGTGCCACCAGTGATCCTAACAGATACGAGCAGTACTTC.

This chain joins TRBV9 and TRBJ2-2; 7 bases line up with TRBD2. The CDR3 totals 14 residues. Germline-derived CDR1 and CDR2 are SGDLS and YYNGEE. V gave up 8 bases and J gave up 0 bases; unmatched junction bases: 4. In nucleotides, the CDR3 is TGTGCCAGTCAAGGGAGGGCGAACACCGGGGAGCTGTTTTTT. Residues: CASQGRANTGELFF.

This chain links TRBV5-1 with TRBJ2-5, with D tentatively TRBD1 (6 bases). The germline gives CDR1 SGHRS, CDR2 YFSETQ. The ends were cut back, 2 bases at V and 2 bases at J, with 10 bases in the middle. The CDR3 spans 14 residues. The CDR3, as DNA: TGCGCCAGCAGCTTCAACAGGGCTCAAGAGACCCAGTACTTC. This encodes CASSFNRAQETQYF.

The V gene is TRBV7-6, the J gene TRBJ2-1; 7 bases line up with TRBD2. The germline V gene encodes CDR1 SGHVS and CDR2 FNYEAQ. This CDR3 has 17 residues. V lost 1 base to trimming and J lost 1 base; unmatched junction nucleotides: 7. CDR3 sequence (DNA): TGTGCCAGCAGCTTAGGGTGGGGCGGGGGATCCTACAATGAGCAGTTCTTC. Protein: CASSLGWGGGSYNEQFF.

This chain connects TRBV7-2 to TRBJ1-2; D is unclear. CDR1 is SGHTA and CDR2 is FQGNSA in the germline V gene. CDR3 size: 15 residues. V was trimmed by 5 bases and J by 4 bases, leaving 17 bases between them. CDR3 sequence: CASSPAMRSGYGYTF. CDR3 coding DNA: TGTGCCAGCAGCCCGGCGATGCGTTCAGGCTATGGCTACACCTTC.

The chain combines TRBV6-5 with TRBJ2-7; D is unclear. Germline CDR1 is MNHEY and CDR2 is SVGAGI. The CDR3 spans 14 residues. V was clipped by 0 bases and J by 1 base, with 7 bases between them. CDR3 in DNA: TGTGCCAGCAGTTACTCGGGCATTTCCTACGAGCAGTACTTC. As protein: CASSYSGISYEQYF.

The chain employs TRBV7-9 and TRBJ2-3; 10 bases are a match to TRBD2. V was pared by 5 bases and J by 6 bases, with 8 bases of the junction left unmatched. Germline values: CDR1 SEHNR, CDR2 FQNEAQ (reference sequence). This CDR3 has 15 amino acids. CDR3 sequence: CASSPSSGRFDTQYF. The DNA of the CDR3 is TGTGCCAGCAGCCCTTCTAGCGGGAGATTTGATACGCAGTATTTT.

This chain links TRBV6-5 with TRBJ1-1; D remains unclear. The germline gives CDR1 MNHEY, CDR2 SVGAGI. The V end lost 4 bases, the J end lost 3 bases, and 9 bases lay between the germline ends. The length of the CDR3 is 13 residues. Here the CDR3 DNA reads TGTGCCAGCAGTTTGCACCCGGACACTGAAGCTTTCTTT. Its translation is CASSLHPDTEAFF.

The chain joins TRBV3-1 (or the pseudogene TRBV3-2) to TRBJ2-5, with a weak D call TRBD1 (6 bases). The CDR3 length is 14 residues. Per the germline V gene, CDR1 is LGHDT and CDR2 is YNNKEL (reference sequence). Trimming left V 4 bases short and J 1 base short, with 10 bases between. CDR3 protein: CASSPDRSQETQYF. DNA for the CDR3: TGTGCCAGCAGCCCTGACAGGAGCCAAGAGACCCAGTACTTC.

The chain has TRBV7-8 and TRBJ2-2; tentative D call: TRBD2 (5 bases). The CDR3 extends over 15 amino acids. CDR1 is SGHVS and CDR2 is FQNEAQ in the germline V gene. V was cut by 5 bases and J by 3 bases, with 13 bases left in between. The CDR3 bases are TGTGCCAGCAGCCCCTGGGAGCGTCACACCGGGGAGCTGTTTTTT. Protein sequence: CASSPWERHTGELFF.

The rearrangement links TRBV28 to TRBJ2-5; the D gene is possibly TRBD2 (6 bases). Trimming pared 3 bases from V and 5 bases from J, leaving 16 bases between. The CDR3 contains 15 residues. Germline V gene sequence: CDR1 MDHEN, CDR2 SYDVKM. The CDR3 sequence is CASSFRTPGRETQYF. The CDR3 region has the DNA TGTGCCAGCAGTTTTCGGACCCCTGGGAGGGAGACCCAGTACTTC.

This chain's CDR3 is CSVGWQGTEAFF. CDR3 DNA sequence: TGCAGCGTTGGGTGGCAGGGCACTGAAGCTTTCTTT. The V gene is TRBV29-1, the J gene TRBJ1-1, with a tentative D call TRBD1 (5 bases). Germline V gene data show CDR1 as SQVTM and CDR2 as ANQGSEA. V dropped 4 bases and J dropped 4 bases, with 10 bases sitting between them. The CDR3 has 12 residues.

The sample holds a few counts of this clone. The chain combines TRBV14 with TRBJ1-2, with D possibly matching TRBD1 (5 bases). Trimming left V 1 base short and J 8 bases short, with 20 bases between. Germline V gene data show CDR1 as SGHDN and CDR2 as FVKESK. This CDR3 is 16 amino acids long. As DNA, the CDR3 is TGTGCCAGCAGCCAAGTTGGGGGGTCGGGGTTGTCCGGCTACACCTTC. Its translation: CASSQVGGSGLSGYTF. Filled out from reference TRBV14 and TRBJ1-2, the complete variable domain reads EAGVTQFPSHSVIEKGQTVTLRCDPISGHDNLYWYRRVMGKEIKFLLHFVKESKQDESGMPNNRFLAERTGGTYSTLKVQPAELEDSGVYFCASSQVGGSGLSGYTFGSGTRLTVV.

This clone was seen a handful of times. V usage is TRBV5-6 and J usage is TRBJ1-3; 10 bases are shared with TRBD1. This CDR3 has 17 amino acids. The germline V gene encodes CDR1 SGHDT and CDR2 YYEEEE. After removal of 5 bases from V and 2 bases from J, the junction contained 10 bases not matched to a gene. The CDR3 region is CASSSWSGTGAGNTIYF. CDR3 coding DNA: TGTGCCAGCAGTAGCTGGTCCGGGACAGGGGCTGGAAACACCATATATTTT.

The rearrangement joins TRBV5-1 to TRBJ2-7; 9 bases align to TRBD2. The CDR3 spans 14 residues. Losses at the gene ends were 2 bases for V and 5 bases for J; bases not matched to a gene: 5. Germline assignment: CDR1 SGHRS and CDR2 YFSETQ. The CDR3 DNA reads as TGCGCCAGCAGCTTTAGCGGGAGTCCCGACGAGCAGTACTTC. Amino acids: CASSFSGSPDEQYF.

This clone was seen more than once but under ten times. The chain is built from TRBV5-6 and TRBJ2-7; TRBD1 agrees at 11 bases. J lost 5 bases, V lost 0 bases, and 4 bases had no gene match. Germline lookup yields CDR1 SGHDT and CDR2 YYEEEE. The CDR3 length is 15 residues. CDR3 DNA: TGTGCCAGCAGCTTGGACGGACAGGGGGCAAACGAGCAGTACTTC. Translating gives CASSLDGQGANEQYF.

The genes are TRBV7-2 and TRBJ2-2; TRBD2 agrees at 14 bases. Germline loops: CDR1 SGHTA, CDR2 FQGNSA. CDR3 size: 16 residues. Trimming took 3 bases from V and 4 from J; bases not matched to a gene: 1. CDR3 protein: CASSFGTSGSTGELFF. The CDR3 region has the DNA TGTGCCAGCAGCTTCGGGACTAGCGGGAGCACCGGGGAGCTGTTTTTT.

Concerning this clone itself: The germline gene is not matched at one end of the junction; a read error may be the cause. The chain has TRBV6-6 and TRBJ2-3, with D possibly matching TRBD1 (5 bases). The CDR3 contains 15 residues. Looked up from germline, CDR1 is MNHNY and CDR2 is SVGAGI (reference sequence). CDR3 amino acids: CASRYYKGPTDTQYF. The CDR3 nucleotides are TGTGCCAGCAGGTACTACAAGGGGCCCACAGATACGCAGTATTTT.

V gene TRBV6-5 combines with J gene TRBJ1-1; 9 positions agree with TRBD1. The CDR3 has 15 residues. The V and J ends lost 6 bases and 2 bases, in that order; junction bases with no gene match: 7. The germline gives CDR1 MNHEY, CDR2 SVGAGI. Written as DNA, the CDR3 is TGTGCCAGCAGGTCGGGACAGGGCCAAAACACTGAAGCTTTCTTT. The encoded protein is CASRSGQGQNTEAFF.

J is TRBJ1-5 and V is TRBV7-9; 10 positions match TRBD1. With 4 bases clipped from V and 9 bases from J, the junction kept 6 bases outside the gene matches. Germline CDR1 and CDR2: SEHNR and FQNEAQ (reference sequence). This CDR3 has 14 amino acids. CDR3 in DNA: TGTGCCAGCAGCTCCGGACAGGGGGGACGGCCCCAGCATTTT. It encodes CASSSGQGGRPQHF. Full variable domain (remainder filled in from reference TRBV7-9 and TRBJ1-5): DTGVSQNPRHKITKRGQNVTFRCDPISEHNRLYWYRQTLGQGPEFLTYFQNEAQLEKSRLLSDRFSAERPKGSFSTLEIQRTEQGDSAMYLCASSSGQGGRPQHFGDGTRLSIL.

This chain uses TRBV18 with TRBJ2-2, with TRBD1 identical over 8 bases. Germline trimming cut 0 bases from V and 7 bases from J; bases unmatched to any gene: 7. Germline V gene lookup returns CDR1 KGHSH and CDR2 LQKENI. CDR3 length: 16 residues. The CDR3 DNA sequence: TGTGCCAGCTCACCACCAGACGAACAGGGGGTCGGGGAGCTGTTTTTT. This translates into CASSPPDEQGVGELFF. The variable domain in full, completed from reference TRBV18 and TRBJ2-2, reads NAGVMQNPRHLVRRRGQEARLRCSPMKGHSHVYWYRQLPEEGLKFMVYLQKENIIDESGMPKERFSAEFPKEGPSILRIQQVVRGDSAAYFCASSPPDEQGVGELFFGEGSRLTVL.

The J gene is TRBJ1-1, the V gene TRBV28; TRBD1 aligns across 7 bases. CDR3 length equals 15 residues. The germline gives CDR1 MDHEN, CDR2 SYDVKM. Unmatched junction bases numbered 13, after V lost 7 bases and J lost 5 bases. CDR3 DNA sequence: TGTGCCAGCACTTCTCCGACAGGGCGAGGGACTGAAGCTTTCTTT. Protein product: CASTSPTGRGTEAFF.

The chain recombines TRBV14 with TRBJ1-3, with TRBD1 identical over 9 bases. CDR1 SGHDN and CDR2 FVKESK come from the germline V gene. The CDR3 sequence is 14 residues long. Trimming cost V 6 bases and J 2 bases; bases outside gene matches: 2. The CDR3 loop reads CASSTGGTGNTIYF. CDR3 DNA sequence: TGTGCCAGCAGTACAGGGGGCACTGGAAACACCATATATTTT.

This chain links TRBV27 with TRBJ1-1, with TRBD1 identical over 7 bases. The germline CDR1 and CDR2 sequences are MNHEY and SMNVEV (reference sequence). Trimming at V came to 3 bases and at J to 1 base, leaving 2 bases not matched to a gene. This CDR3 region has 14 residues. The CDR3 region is CASSFRQGNTEAFF. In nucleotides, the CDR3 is TGTGCCAGCAGTTTTAGACAGGGGAACACTGAAGCTTTCTTT.

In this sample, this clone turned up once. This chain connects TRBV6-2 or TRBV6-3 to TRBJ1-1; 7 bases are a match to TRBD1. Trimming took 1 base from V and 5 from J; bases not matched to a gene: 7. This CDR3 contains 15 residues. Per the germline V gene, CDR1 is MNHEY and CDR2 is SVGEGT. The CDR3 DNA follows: TGTGCCAGCAGTTACTTGAGGGGGCGTCGGACTGAAGCTTTCTTT. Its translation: CASSYLRGRRTEAFF.

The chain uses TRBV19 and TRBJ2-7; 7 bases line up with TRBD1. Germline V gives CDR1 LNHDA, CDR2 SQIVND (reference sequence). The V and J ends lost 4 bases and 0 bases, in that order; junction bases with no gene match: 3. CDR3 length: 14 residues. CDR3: CASSTDRISYEQYF. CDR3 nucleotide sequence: TGTGCCAGTAGTACGGACAGGATCTCCTACGAGCAGTACTTC. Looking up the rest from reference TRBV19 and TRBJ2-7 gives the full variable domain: DGGITQSPKYLFRKEGQNVTLSCEQNLNHDAMYWYRQDPGQGLRLIYYSQIVNDFQKGDIAEGYSVSREKKESFPLTVTSAQKNPTAFYLCASSTDRISYEQYFGPGTRLTVT.

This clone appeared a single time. Here the CDR3 reads CSVLSGVNTEAFF. The CDR3 DNA reads as TGCAGCGTTTTATCAGGGGTGAACACTGAAGCTTTCTTT. The chain employs TRBV29-1 and TRBJ1-1; TRBD1 might be the D (6 bases). Trimming pared 5 bases from V and 0 bases from J, leaving 10 bases between. This CDR3 has 13 amino acids. Germline V CDR1 and CDR2: SQVTM, ANQGSEA.

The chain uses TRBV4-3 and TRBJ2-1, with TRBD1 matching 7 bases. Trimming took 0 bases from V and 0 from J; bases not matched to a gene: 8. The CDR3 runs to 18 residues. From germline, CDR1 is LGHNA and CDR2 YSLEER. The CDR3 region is CASSQDPQGSASYNEQFF. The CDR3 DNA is TGCGCCAGCAGCCAAGACCCACAGGGGTCTGCCTCCTACAATGAGCAGTTCTTC.

Written as DNA, the CDR3 is TGTGCCAGCAGAGGAGGGCTAAATTTATATGCGCAGTATTTT. Protein: CASRGGLNLYAQYF. The chain uses TRBV2 and TRBJ2-3; a possible D gene is TRBD2 (6 bases). Germline V gene sequence: CDR1 SNHLY, CDR2 FYNNEI. The CDR3 is 14 amino acids. V was clipped by 6 bases and J by 10 bases, with 20 bases between them.